This T cell receptor beta chain stems from a study of prognosis after radiotherapy for stage I lung cancer (dated by TCRdb to the early 2020s). Looking at the study overall: Between early 2018 and early 2019, 20 or so stage I NSCLC patients were enrolled in Nanjing, China. Roughly five patients had oligometastatic NSCLC after their primary tumor was surgically resected, and about 13 patients had newly diagnosed primary stage I lung tumors. All patients were considered medically inoperable, owing to comorbidities in more than 10 and refusal of surgery in over five. The cohort included about a dozen men and five or six women, with a median age of approximately 74 years and a range of about 53 to 90 years. Roughly eleven patients had adenocarcinoma and seven had squamous cell carcinoma as the tumor histology. SBRT was given in 3 to 5 fractions with a biologically effective dose of at least 100 Gy, using image-guided IMRT or VMAT. In every patient, SBRT was given without any concurrent therapy. After SBRT, distant metastases developed in four of the 19 patients at a median of 7 months, while the remaining 15 patients had no significant progression. This study profiled peripheral blood TCR beta repertoires from stage I NSCLC patients before and after stereotactic body radiotherapy and linked the repertoires to distant failure. A total of roughly 38 blood samples from approximately 19 patients were sequenced, with one sample obtained before and one obtained after SBRT for each patient.

V loses 7 bases of germline sequence and J loses 0 bases, and the interval between the two ends is 16 bases. As encoded in the germline V gene (reference sequence), CDR1 is LNHDA while CDR2 is SQIVND. Including the terminal cysteine and phenylalanine, the CDR3 comprises 16 residues. The DNA shown is the 48-base CDR3, in frame from base 1. As regards this clonotype: The antigen it binds to is not known. There are no base qualities to consult, and no much larger clone falls within one base.

A history of other malignancies or of prior chemotherapy or radiotherapy was absent in all patients, and node-negative disease was shown on CT and PET/CT in all patients. About 6 milliliters of peripheral venous blood were drawn into EDTA tubes at each of two time points. PBMCs were isolated by Ficoll-Paque Plus density-gradient centrifugation. Right after collection, samples were placed at -80 degrees C and kept there until analysis. Here is what the overall study found, with its caveats: None of the reported P values were adjusted for multiple comparisons. No determination of tumor specificity was made for expanded TCR clones. A decrease in unique TCR clone counts was observed after SBRT (median approximately 9,800 before versus about 7,000 after; Wilcoxon paired P=0.011). Limitations of the study included a small cohort and short follow-up, and the study findings need independent validation. Post-SBRT Shannon entropy and its change from baseline were lower in patients who developed distant metastases; baseline Shannon entropy was not associated with metastases. Differences in TRBV and TRBJ usage frequencies by metastasis status were reportedly observed in two V genes at baseline and in several V and two J genes after SBRT.

The TCR beta CDR3 region was amplified from genomic DNA by two rounds of multiplex PCR. The first PCR round used primers specific to each TRBV and TRBJ gene, with sequences filed in Chinese patent CN105087789A. The second PCR round used universal primers. The Roche High Pure PCR Template Preparation Kit was used to extract genomic DNA from frozen PBMCs. An Illumina HiSeq 3000 was used to sequence the libraries paired-end with 151 bp reads. Turning to the authors' computational methods: Raw reads lacking the multiplex PCR primer sequences were removed with CutAdapt. Using PEAR, the high-quality paired reads were merged into contigs. MiXCR assigned TRB V, D and J gene segments to each contig by aligning to reference sequences. To remove sequencing errors, CDR3 sequences were clustered according to base quality and sequence similarity. Shannon entropy normalized by the natural log of productive TCR sequence number was used as the measure of diversity. Clonality was defined as one minus Shannon entropy divided by the natural log of the number of unique clonotypes. The Youden index of ROC curves was used to select progression-free survival cut-offs for repertoire metrics, and analyses were performed in R 3.5.3. TCRdb's own reprocessing of the public reads used fastp at Q25 and MiXCR and kept productive beta chains. Every CDR3 protein is listed once, alongside the most common genes and DNA of its rows. TCRdb, rather than the study authors, made the V and J calls. Counted in this sample were around 26,000 distinct CDR3 sequences; under 60% of them appeared once. The ten largest clones take up 15% of the sample.

The material was PBMCs, obtained before or after stereotactic body radiation therapy (not recorded which). This receptor chain uses TRBV19 and TRBJ1-5, with a tentative D gene TRBD1 over 5 matching bases. This sequence was found in a donor aged 50 or older with non-small cell lung cancer. For the CDR3, the sequence is CASKWGSGDSNQPQHF. The nucleotides are TGTGCCAGTAAATGGGGGTCGGGGGATAGCAATCAGCCCCAGCATTTT.